Following are 27 T cell receptor beta chains from one sample sequenced in a study of beta chain features in type 1 diabetes. The whole isolated RNA underwent reverse transcription, so sequencing captured expressed TCRB transcripts. Clones were sequenced by immunoSEQ multiplex PCR, and TCRdb holds only the in-frame ones, with some missing. The sample yields about 240,000 clones, around 26% seen once. The sample comprised central memory CD4+ T cells from blood. Receptor source: a man under 40 in good health.

This clone appeared a few times. The chain has TRBV5-4 and TRBJ2-7; 10 positions match TRBD2. There are 14 residues in the CDR3. The V segment lost 4 bases and the J segment 1 base; nucleotides outside the gene matches: 2. Looked up from germline, CDR1 is SGHNT and CDR2 is YYREEE (reference sequence). The CDR3 here is CASSPGLASYEQYF. DNA of the CDR3: TGTGCCAGCAGCCCGGGACTAGCGTCCTACGAGCAGTACTTC.

With respect to this clone: This same CDR3 is encoded by further DNA sequences in the sample. The chain couples TRBV18 to TRBJ2-5; D is ambiguous. Germline lookup yields CDR1 KGHSH and CDR2 LQKENI. Trimming took 2 bases from V and 4 from J, leaving 2 bases between them. The CDR3 runs 11 residues. The CDR3 DNA reads TGTGCCAGCTCACCAGCAGAGACCCAGTACTTC. Translated: CASSPAETQYF. Full variable domain (remainder filled in from reference TRBV18 and TRBJ2-5): NAGVMQNPRHLVRRRGQEARLRCSPMKGHSHVYWYRQLPEEGLKFMVYLQKENIIDESGMPKERFSAEFPKEGPSILRIQQVVRGDSAAYFCASSPAETQYFGPGTRLLVL.

The chain combines TRBV5-6 with TRBJ2-7; D remains unclear. The germline gives CDR1 SGHDT, CDR2 YYEEEE. CDR3 length equals 15 residues. Deletions cut 3 bases from V and 0 bases from J, with 13 bases between. This chain's CDR3 is CASSYQGTRSYEQYF. The CDR3 nucleotides are TGTGCCAGCAGCTATCAAGGCACCCGCTCCTACGAGCAGTACTTC.

This clone was counted only a few times. The chain has TRBV27 and TRBJ2-3; D uncertain. CDR1 is MNHEY, CDR2 SMNVEV, per germline (reference sequence). Trimming took off 5 bases at V and 1 base at J, with 16 bases between the two ends. The CDR3 totals 16 residues. The CDR3: CASSLLRTSRTDTQYF. Here the CDR3 DNA reads TGTGCCAGCAGTCTCCTCCGGACGTCCCGCACAGATACGCAGTATTTT.

The chain carries TRBV4-2 and TRBJ2-5; 9 positions agree with TRBD2. This CDR3 is built from 16 residues. V lost 1 base, J lost 2 bases, and 5 bases stayed unmatched. CDR1 LGHNA and CDR2 YNFKEQ come from the germline V gene. CDR3 in amino acids: CASSQGASGEQETQYF. DNA for the CDR3: TGTGCCAGCAGCCAAGGAGCTAGCGGGGAACAAGAGACCCAGTACTTC.

This clone occurred a few times. The chain recombines TRBV29-1 with TRBJ1-1, with D uncertain. Trimming took 3 bases from V and 4 from J, leaving 9 bases between them. CDR3 length: 12 residues. Germline V gene lookup returns CDR1 SQVTM and CDR2 ANQGSEA. CDR3 sequence reads: CSVEAAGTEAFF. In nucleotides, the CDR3 is TGCAGCGTTGAGGCGGCGGGCACTGAAGCTTTCTTT.

This chain links TRBV5-1 with TRBJ1-1; no reliable D call. Per the germline V gene, CDR1 is SGHRS and CDR2 is YFSETQ. The V and J ends lost 0 bases and 0 bases respectively, with 3 bases between them. This CDR3 region has 13 residues. CDR3 sequence reads: CASSLEVNTEAFF. The CDR3 DNA is TGCGCCAGCAGCTTGGAGGTGAACACTGAAGCTTTCTTT.

V is TRBV21-1 and J is TRBJ2-2; whether TRBD1, the table's D call, matches the DNA was not checked. TRBV21-1 is tagged as a pseudogene. This CDR3 contains 19 residues. Here the CDR3 DNA reads TGTGCCAGCAGCTCCCCCCGGGACAGGGGGTCGAGTACAACCGGGGAGCTGTTTTTT. Translated, it gives CASSSPRDRGSSTTGELFF.

The chain's CDR3 is CASSYTGVSAYEQYF. Here the CDR3 DNA reads TGTGCCAGCAGTTACACAGGGGTTAGCGCCTACGAGCAGTACTTC. The V call is TRBV6-5, the J call TRBJ2-7; 7 bases map to TRBD1. The V gene's germline CDR1 is MNHEY and CDR2 SVGAGI. The CDR3 is 15 amino acids. The ends lost 2 bases at V and 2 bases at J; junction bases unmatched: 6.

This clone was seen only a few times. The V gene is TRBV29-1, the J gene TRBJ2-3; tentatively, D is TRBD1 or TRBD2 (5 bases each). V lost 1 base and J lost 6, with 23 bases in between. CDR1 SQVTM and CDR2 ANQGSEA come from the germline V gene. This CDR3 has 17 residues. The CDR3 nucleotides are TGCAGCGTTGAAGTCTTGTGGGAGAAAGGGGTAGGGGATACGCAGTATTTT. This sequence encodes CSVEVLWEKGVGDTQYF.

This chain uses TRBV7-9 with TRBJ2-3; 7 positions match TRBD2. CDR1 is SEHNR and CDR2 is FQNEAQ in the germline V gene (reference sequence). This CDR3 is built from 17 residues. J was trimmed by 0 bases and V by 5 bases; bases with no gene match: 11. CDR3 amino acids: CASSPGWGGSSTDTQYF. CDR3 in DNA: TGTGCCAGCAGCCCCGGTTGGGGGGGGTCTAGCACAGATACGCAGTATTTT. The whole variable domain, filled in from reference TRBV7-9 and TRBJ2-3, reads DTGVSQNPRHKITKRGQNVTFRCDPISEHNRLYWYRQTLGQGPEFLTYFQNEAQLEKSRLLSDRFSAERPKGSFSTLEIQRTEQGDSAMYLCASSPGWGGSSTDTQYFGPGTRLTVL.

This chain connects TRBV15 to TRBJ1-4; tentatively, D is TRBD1 (6 bases). V dropped 5 bases and J dropped 0 bases, with 16 bases sitting between them. The CDR3 totals 17 residues. The germline V gene encodes CDR1 LNHNV and CDR2 YYDKDF (reference sequence). CDR3 coding DNA: TGTGCCACCAGCCGGAGGAGGACAGTGACAACTAATGAAAAACTGTTTTTT. Its translation is CATSRRRTVTTNEKLFF.

CDR3 in amino acids: CASSLGTSVLGTQYF. The CDR3 DNA reads TGCGCCAGCAGCTTGGGGACTAGCGTACTCGGGACCCAGTACTTC. The chain joins TRBV5-1 to TRBJ2-5; 9 bases are shared with TRBD2. Unmatched junction bases numbered 7, after V lost 0 bases and J lost 7 bases. Germline CDR1 and CDR2: SGHRS and YFSETQ. CDR3 length: 15 amino acids.

V gene TRBV7-2 combines with J gene TRBJ2-7; the D gene could be TRBD1 or TRBD2 (5 bases each). The CDR3 extends over 13 amino acids. Per the germline V gene, CDR1 is SGHTA and CDR2 is FQGNSA. The V gene lost 4 bases and the J gene lost 7 bases, with 14 bases spanning the gap. The CDR3 bases are TGTGCCAGCAGCTCCGGGACCAGCAGAGAGCAGTACTTC. Translated, it gives CASSSGTSREQYF.

The chain recombines TRBV7-2 with TRBJ1-2; weak D call: TRBD1 (6 bases). Trimming cost V 1 base and J 7 bases, with 19 bases left between them. The CDR3 sequence is 16 residues long. Germline assignment: CDR1 SGHTA and CDR2 FQGNSA. CDR3 amino acids: CASSLDSRGRSGGYTF. In nucleotides, the CDR3 is TGTGCCAGCAGCTTAGACTCCAGGGGAAGGAGCGGTGGCTACACCTTC.

At least ten counts were recorded for this clone. This chain joins TRBV5-1 and TRBJ2-3; weak D call: TRBD2 (6 bases). Germline V gives CDR1 SGHRS, CDR2 YFSETQ. V was shortened by 2 bases and J by 2 bases, with 12 bases between the two germline ends. This CDR3 region has 15 residues. The CDR3 spells CASSFRGEITDTQYF. The CDR3 DNA is TGCGCCAGCAGCTTCCGCGGGGAGATCACAGATACGCAGTATTTT.

The CDR3 loop reads CASSGDPPYEQYF. In nucleotides, the CDR3 is TGCGCCAGCAGTGGGGACCCTCCCTACGAGCAGTACTTC. The chain joins TRBV10-1 to TRBJ2-7; possibly TRBD1 or TRBD2 for D (5 bases each). The V end lost 4 bases, the J end lost 2 bases, and 9 bases lay between the germline ends. Germline CDR1 and CDR2: WNHNN and SYGVQD (reference sequence). There are 13 residues in the CDR3.

This clone was picked up many times. The chain recombines TRBV25-1 with TRBJ2-2; D is undetermined. The ends were cut back, 0 bases at V and 7 bases at J, with 6 bases in the middle. CDR1 and CDR2 (germline): MGHDK, SYGVNS. The CDR3 covers 13 residues. The CDR3 region has the DNA TGTGCCAGCAGTGAATATATCGGCGGGGAGCTGTTTTTT. This sequence encodes CASSEYIGGELFF. Using reference TRBV25-1 and TRBJ2-2 for the parts outside the CDR3, the full variable domain is EADIYQTPRYLVIGTGKKITLECSQTMGHDKMYWYQQDPGMELHLIHYSYGVNSTEKGDLSSESTVSRIRTEHFPLTLESARPSHTSQYLCASSEYIGGELFFGEGSRLTVL.

V gene TRBV30 combines with J gene TRBJ1-2; no reliable D call. V was pared by 4 bases and J by 6 bases, with 12 bases between. The CDR3 spans 12 residues. Germline CDR1 GTSNPN, CDR2 SVGIG (reference sequence). This CDR3 is CAWNTVGNGYTF. DNA of the CDR3: TGTGCCTGGAACACGGTGGGGAATGGCTACACCTTC. Supplemented by reference TRBV30 and TRBJ1-2, the full variable domain reads SQTIHQWPATLVQPVGSPLSLECTVEGTSNPNLYWYRQAAGRGLQLLFYSVGIGQISSEVPQNLSASRPQDRQFILSSKKLLLSDSGFYLCAWNTVGNGYTFGSGTRLTVV.

The chain links TRBV30 to TRBJ2-3; 11 positions match TRBD1. The CDR3 extends over 13 amino acids. Germline CDR1 and CDR2: GTSNPN and SVGIG (reference sequence). The CDR3 protein is CACGQGAIDTQYF. In DNA form, the CDR3 reads TGTGCTTGCGGACAGGGGGCTATAGATACGCAGTATTTT.

V gene TRBV5-4 combines with J gene TRBJ1-1; 7 bases map to TRBD1. The trim removed 4 bases at V and 1 base at J, leaving 13 bases unmatched. Per the germline V gene, CDR1 is SGHNT and CDR2 is YYREEE (reference sequence). The CDR3 has 17 amino acids. This chain's CDR3 is CASSAARDSSWNTEAFF. The CDR3 DNA follows: TGTGCCAGCAGCGCCGCTCGGGACAGCTCCTGGAACACTGAAGCTTTCTTT.

The CDR3 spells CSVANRGNTEAFF. The DNA for the CDR3 is TGCAGCGTTGCAAACAGGGGGAACACTGAAGCTTTCTTT. The V call is TRBV29-1, the J call TRBJ1-1; 7 bases agree with TRBD1. The CDR3 totals 13 residues. Germline CDR1 SQVTM, CDR2 ANQGSEA. Trimming cost V 4 bases and J 1 base; bases outside gene matches: 3. Supplemented by reference TRBV29-1 and TRBJ1-1, the full variable domain reads SAVISQKPSRDICQRGTSLTIQCQVDSQVTMMFWYRQQPGQSLTLIATANQGSEATYESGFVIDKFPISRPNLTFSTLTVSNMSPEDSSIYLCSVANRGNTEAFFGQGTRLTVV.

At least ten counts were recorded for this clone. The V gene is TRBV6-6, the J gene TRBJ2-3, with D unclear. The V gene lost 7 bases and the J gene lost 5 bases, with 10 bases spanning the gap. CDR1 and CDR2 from the germline V gene are MNHNY and SVGAGI (reference sequence). CDR3 length: 12 residues. CDR3 in amino acids: CASTLNGDTQYF. CDR3 coding DNA: TGTGCCAGCACCCTAAATGGAGATACGCAGTATTTT.

This clone was seen a handful of times. The chain uses TRBV5-5 and TRBJ2-5; D not certain. Trimming took off 1 base at V and 5 bases at J, with 18 bases between the two ends. Germline V lookup: CDR1 SGHKS, CDR2 YYEKEE (reference sequence). The CDR3 consists of 16 residues. The CDR3 region has the DNA TGTGCCAGCAGCTTGCGATCGTCCTATGCTGACGAGACCCAGTACTTC. Residues: CASSLRSSYADETQYF.

The J gene is TRBJ1-1, the V gene TRBV29-1, with D possibly matching TRBD1 (5 bases). Germline V lookup: CDR1 SQVTM, CDR2 ANQGSEA. The CDR3 totals 11 residues. Trimming took off 4 bases at V and 3 bases at J, with 6 bases between the two ends. The CDR3 sequence is CSVVRDTEAFF. Written as DNA, the CDR3 is TGCAGCGTTGTCAGGGACACTGAAGCTTTCTTT.

V is TRBV5-1 and J is TRBJ2-3, with D possibly being TRBD2 (6 bases). Germline CDR1 and CDR2: SGHRS and YFSETQ. Trimming cost V 0 bases and J 2 bases, with 7 bases left between them. CDR3 length: 14 residues. CDR3 DNA: TGCGCCAGCAGCTTGGGGAGGGACACAGATACGCAGTATTTT. Its translation is CASSLGRDTDTQYF.

The chain has TRBV7-2 and TRBJ1-4, with D hard to call. With 3 bases removed from V and 3 bases from J, the gap between germline ends came to 8 bases. The CDR3 covers 14 residues. Germline V gives CDR1 SGHTA, CDR2 FQGNSA. The CDR3 protein is CASSLEMANEKLFF. The CDR3, as DNA: TGTGCCAGCAGCTTGGAGATGGCTAATGAAAAACTGTTTTTT.